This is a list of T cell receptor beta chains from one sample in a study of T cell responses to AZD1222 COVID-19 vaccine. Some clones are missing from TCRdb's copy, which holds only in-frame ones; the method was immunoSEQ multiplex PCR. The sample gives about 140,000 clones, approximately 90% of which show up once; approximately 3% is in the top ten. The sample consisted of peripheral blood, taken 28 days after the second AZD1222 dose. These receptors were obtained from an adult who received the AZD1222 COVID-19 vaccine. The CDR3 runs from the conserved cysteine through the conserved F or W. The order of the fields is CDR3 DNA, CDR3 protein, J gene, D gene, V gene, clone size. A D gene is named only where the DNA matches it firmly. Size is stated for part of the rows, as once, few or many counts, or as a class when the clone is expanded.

CDR3 DNA: TGTGCCAGCAGCCCCTACATCAATGCAAACACTGAAGCTTTCTTT
CDR3 protein: CASSPYINANTEAFF
J gene: TRBJ1-1
D gene: NA
V gene: TRBV7-6
clone size: NA

CDR3 DNA: TGCAGCGTTGAACCCCTCAGGTTTTCGGGGGTACGAGAGACCCAGTACTTC
CDR3 protein: CSVEPLRFSGVRETQYF
J gene: TRBJ2-5
D gene: NA
V gene: TRBV29-1
clone size: NA

CDR3 DNA: TGTGCCACCAGCGGACCGACACAGGGGGGCACTGAAGCTTTCTTT
CDR3 protein: CATSGPTQGGTEAFF
J gene: TRBJ1-1
D gene: TRBD1
V gene: TRBV15
clone size: NA

CDR3 DNA: TGTGCCAGCAGCTTGACTTCGAGGTCTCCCGTAGGGACCGGGGAGCTGTTTTTT
CDR3 protein: CASSLTSRSPVGTGELFF
J gene: TRBJ2-2
D gene: NA
V gene: TRBV7-3
clone size: NA

CDR3 DNA: TGTGCCACCAGGACAGGGAACGAGGGTGGCTACACCTTC
CDR3 protein: CATRTGNEGGYTF
J gene: TRBJ1-2
D gene: TRBD1
V gene: TRBV24-1
clone size: NA

CDR3 DNA: TGTGCCAGCTCACAGGCGGGACAGGGAGAAAAACTGTTTTTT
CDR3 protein: CASSQAGQGEKLFF
J gene: TRBJ1-4
D gene: TRBD1
V gene: TRBV18
clone size: once

CDR3 DNA: TGTGCCAGCAGCCCCCGGCGGGATACGCAGTATTTT
CDR3 protein: CASSPRRDTQYF
J gene: TRBJ2-3
D gene: NA
V gene: TRBV7-9
clone size: NA

CDR3 DNA: TGTGCCAGCAGCTTACCGCCAGGGGGAGCCCTCCACTTT
CDR3 protein: CASSLPPGGALHF
J gene: TRBJ1-6
D gene: TRBD1
V gene: TRBV7-3
clone size: NA

CDR3 DNA: TGTGCCAGCAGTCGAGGGGGCCCCTATGGCTACACCTTC
CDR3 protein: CASSRGGPYGYTF
J gene: TRBJ1-2
D gene: TRBD1
V gene: TRBV27
clone size: NA

CDR3 DNA: TGTGCCAGCAGCTTAAGACTAGCGGTAAACTACGAGCAGTACTTC
CDR3 protein: CASSLRLAVNYEQYF
J gene: TRBJ2-7
D gene: TRBD2
V gene: TRBV7-8
clone size: NA

CDR3 DNA: TGTGCCAGCAGCCTGGAGGGCCTAGAGACCCAGTACTTC
CDR3 protein: CASSLEGLETQYF
J gene: TRBJ2-5
D gene: NA
V gene: TRBV3-1/TRBV3-2
clone size: NA

CDR3 DNA: TGTGCCAGCAGTCCCGGAAGGTTTGGGGCAGATACGCAGTATTTT
CDR3 protein: CASSPGRFGADTQYF
J gene: TRBJ2-3
D gene: NA
V gene: TRBV7-3
clone size: once

CDR3 DNA: TGTGCCAGCAGTTCGGCGAAGGGCTCAATCACGAATTCACCCCTCCACTTT
CDR3 protein: CASSSAKGSITNSPLHF
J gene: TRBJ1-6
D gene: NA
V gene: TRBV9
clone size: NA

CDR3 DNA: TGTGCCAGCAGCCAACACACGACAGCTATGAACACTGAAGCTTTCTTT
CDR3 protein: CASSQHTTAMNTEAFF
J gene: TRBJ1-1
D gene: NA
V gene: TRBV3-1/TRBV3-2
clone size: NA

CDR3 DNA: TGTGCCAGCAGCACGGGGGGCACCTCCTACGAGCAGTACTTC
CDR3 protein: CASSTGGTSYEQYF
J gene: TRBJ2-7
D gene: NA
V gene: TRBV5-4
clone size: NA

CDR3 DNA: TGCGCCAGCATCTCTGCCGGACAGGGTAGCAATGAGCAGTTCTTC
CDR3 protein: CASISAGQGSNEQFF
J gene: TRBJ2-1
D gene: TRBD1
V gene: TRBV5-1
clone size: few

CDR3 DNA: TGTGCCAGTAGTATTGAGATCTACGGGGAGCAGTACTTC
CDR3 protein: CASSIEIYGEQYF
J gene: TRBJ2-7
D gene: NA
V gene: TRBV19
clone size: NA

CDR3 DNA: TGTGCCAGTAGCAGGGGAGCGGGAGGCGAGCAGTACTTC
CDR3 protein: CASSRGAGGEQYF
J gene: TRBJ2-7
D gene: TRBD2
V gene: TRBV19
clone size: NA

CDR3 DNA: TGTGCCAGCAGTTTGGTCGGGACAGGGGACCCAGATACGCAGTATTTT
CDR3 protein: CASSLVGTGDPDTQYF
J gene: TRBJ2-3
D gene: TRBD1
V gene: TRBV28
clone size: once

CDR3 DNA: TGCGCCAGCAGCCTTGAGACGTATGCCGAGGAGCTGTTTTTT
CDR3 protein: CASSLETYAEELFF
J gene: TRBJ2-2
D gene: NA
V gene: TRBV5-1
clone size: NA

CDR3 DNA: TGTGCCAGCAGTCCCCGGCCAGGGGACACCGGGGAGCTGTTTTTT
CDR3 protein: CASSPRPGDTGELFF
J gene: TRBJ2-2
D gene: NA
V gene: TRBV6-2/TRBV6-3
clone size: NA

CDR3 DNA: TGTGCCAGCAGTGAAAGTCCCGGGACTAGCGGAACCACAGATACGCAGTATTTT
CDR3 protein: CASSESPGTSGTTDTQYF
J gene: TRBJ2-3
D gene: TRBD2
V gene: TRBV25-1
clone size: NA

CDR3 DNA: TGCGCCAGCAGCTTGAGTCCCTCCAGGGCAGGGGATGAAAAACTGTTTTTT
CDR3 protein: CASSLSPSRAGDEKLFF
J gene: TRBJ1-4
D gene: NA
V gene: TRBV5-1
clone size: NA

CDR3 DNA: TGTGCCAGCAGGCACGGACTCTACAATGAGCAGTTCTTC
CDR3 protein: CASRHGLYNEQFF
J gene: TRBJ2-1
D gene: NA
V gene: TRBV12-3/TRBV12-4
clone size: NA

CDR3 DNA: TGTGCCAGTAGTATGGGGACCGGGAGGGCGATTGATGAGCAGTTCTTC
CDR3 protein: CASSMGTGRAIDEQFF
J gene: TRBJ2-1
D gene: TRBD2
V gene: TRBV19
clone size: once

CDR3 DNA: TGTGCCAGCTCAGCGGGACAGGGTCACACTGAAGCTTTCTTT
CDR3 protein: CASSAGQGHTEAFF
J gene: TRBJ1-1
D gene: TRBD1
V gene: TRBV18
clone size: NA

CDR3 DNA: TGTGCCACCAGTGACCCTGGACAGGGGACCAACAATGAGCAGTTCTTC
CDR3 protein: CATSDPGQGTNNEQFF
J gene: TRBJ2-1
D gene: TRBD1
V gene: TRBV24-1
clone size: NA

CDR3 DNA: TGTGCCAGCAATGGGGGGGTAGCGGGGTCAGATACGCAGTATTTT
CDR3 protein: CASNGGVAGSDTQYF
J gene: TRBJ2-3
D gene: TRBD2
V gene: TRBV6-5
clone size: once

CDR3 DNA: TGCGCCAGCAGTTTAGGACAGGGGGCAGTTGAGCAGTTCTTC
CDR3 protein: CASSLGQGAVEQFF
J gene: TRBJ2-1
D gene: TRBD1
V gene: TRBV5-1
clone size: NA

CDR3 DNA: TGTGCCACCAGCATCCGGCGGGACTTCCAAGAGACCCAGTACTTC
CDR3 protein: CATSIRRDFQETQYF
J gene: TRBJ2-5
D gene: NA
V gene: TRBV15
clone size: NA

CDR3 DNA: TGTGCCAGCAGCCCGGCCCTCTCTGGGGCCAACGTCCTGACTTTC
CDR3 protein: CASSPALSGANVLTF
J gene: TRBJ2-6
D gene: NA
V gene: TRBV7-3
clone size: NA

CDR3 DNA: TGTGCCAGCCAAGAGGGACAGGGGGAGACCTACGAGCAGTACTTC
CDR3 protein: CASQEGQGETYEQYF
J gene: TRBJ2-7
D gene: TRBD1
V gene: TRBV7-2
clone size: NA